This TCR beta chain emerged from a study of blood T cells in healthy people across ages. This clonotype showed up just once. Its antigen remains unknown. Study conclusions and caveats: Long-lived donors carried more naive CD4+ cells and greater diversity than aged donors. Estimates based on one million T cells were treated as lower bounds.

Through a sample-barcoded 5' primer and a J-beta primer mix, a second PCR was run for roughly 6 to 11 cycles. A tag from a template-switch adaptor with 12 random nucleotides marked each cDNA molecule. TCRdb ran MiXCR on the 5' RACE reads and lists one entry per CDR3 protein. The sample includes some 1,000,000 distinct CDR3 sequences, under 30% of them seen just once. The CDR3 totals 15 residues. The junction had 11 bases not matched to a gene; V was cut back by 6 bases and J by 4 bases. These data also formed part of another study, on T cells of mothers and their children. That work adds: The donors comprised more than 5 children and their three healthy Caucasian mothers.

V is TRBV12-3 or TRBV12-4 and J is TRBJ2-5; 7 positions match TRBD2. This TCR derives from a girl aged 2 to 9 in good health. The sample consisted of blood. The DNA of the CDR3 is TGTGCCAGCAGCCACCCCGGGACTATTAGAGAGACCCAGTACTTC. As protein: CASSHPGTIRETQYF.